The 17 T cell receptor beta chains given below trace back to one sample, sequenced in a study of blood T cell repertoires in COVID-19. Profiling relied on immunoSEQ multiplex PCR, and the TCRdb table lists in-frame clones only, not all of them. This sample has some 300,000 clones, with 90% found just once. Source material: peripheral blood. The source of these receptors is a woman aged 40 to 55 with COVID-19, enrolled during active disease.

The table lists this clone with a count of one. The V call is TRBV5-1, the J call TRBJ2-3; D is ambiguous. The V end was cut by 2 bases, the J end by 6 bases, with 13 bases between. The CDR3 has 14 amino acids. Germline V gene sequence: CDR1 SGHRS, CDR2 YFSETQ. CDR3 amino acids: CASSLQPPQDTQYF. The CDR3 DNA sequence: TGCGCCAGCAGCTTACAGCCTCCTCAGGATACGCAGTATTTT.

The CDR3, as DNA: TGTGCCAGCAGCCCAGGGGGTTTCAATCAGCCCCAGCATTTT. Translation gives CASSPGGFNQPQHF. The chain couples TRBV7-8 to TRBJ1-5, with 7 bases identical to TRBD1. The length of the CDR3 is 14 residues. V was pared by 5 bases and J by 3 bases, with 4 bases of the junction left unmatched. CDR1 and CDR2 (germline): SGHVS, FQNEAQ. Complete variable domain (other parts from reference TRBV7-8 and TRBJ1-5): GAGVSQSPRYKVAKRGQDVALRCDPISGHVSLFWYQQALGQGPEFLTYFQNEAQLDKSGLPSDRFFAERPEGSVSTLKIQRTQQEDSAVYLCASSPGGFNQPQHFGDGTRLSIL.

This clone occurred a few times. The chain joins TRBV11-2 to TRBJ2-6; TRBD2 is a possible D gene (5 bases). The CDR3 contains 17 residues. The germline gives CDR1 SGHAT, CDR2 FQNNGV. The V and J ends lost 2 bases and 1 base respectively, with 12 bases between them. The CDR3 here is CASSLSLGGSGANVLTF. Here the CDR3 DNA reads TGTGCCAGCAGCTTATCACTCGGAGGATCTGGGGCCAACGTCCTGACTTTC.

The genes are TRBV27 and TRBJ1-3; 8 positions match TRBD1. There are 16 residues in the CDR3. CDR1 and CDR2 (germline): MNHEY, SMNVEV (reference sequence). J lost 4 bases, V lost 4 bases, and 9 bases had no gene match. In nucleotides, the CDR3 is TGTGCCAGCAGTTCCCTTCTCAGGGGGCCAGGAAACACCATATATTTT. The encoded protein is CASSSLLRGPGNTIYF.

The gene calls are TRBV5-1 and TRBJ2-7, with TRBD2 as a possible D gene (6 bases). This CDR3 spans 14 amino acids. Germline assignment: CDR1 SGHRS and CDR2 YFSETQ. V shed 0 bases and J shed 6 bases, with 13 bases lying between them. CDR3 DNA sequence: TGCGCCAGCAGCTTGGCCGCGGGGTCGGGCGAGCAGTACTTC. This codes for CASSLAAGSGEQYF.

The chain employs TRBV6-2 or TRBV6-3 and TRBJ1-5, with D unresolved. V was cut by 2 bases and J by 6 bases, with 8 bases left in between. Per the germline V gene, CDR1 is MNHEY and CDR2 is SVGEGT. CDR3 length equals 13 residues. In nucleotides, the CDR3 is TGTGCCAGCAGTTACACCGGCGGTCAGCCCCAGCATTTT. This codes for CASSYTGGQPQHF.

V and J are TRBV7-9 and TRBJ1-3; 8 nucleotides align to TRBD1. Trimming took 4 bases from V and 1 from J; bases not matched to a gene: 0. Per the germline V gene, CDR1 is SEHNR and CDR2 is FQNEAQ (reference sequence). The CDR3 length is 14 residues. CDR3 DNA: TGTGCCAGCAGCTGGACAGGGTCTGGAAACACCATATATTTT. The encoded protein is CASSWTGSGNTIYF.

The CDR3: CSVSISYEQYF. CDR3 in DNA: TGCAGCGTTAGCATTTCCTACGAGCAGTACTTC. J is TRBJ2-7 and V is TRBV29-1; D is undetermined. The CDR3 has 11 amino acids. V lost 5 bases, J lost 1 base, and 6 bases lay in between. Germline assignment: CDR1 SQVTM and CDR2 ANQGSEA.

This rearrangement joins TRBV6-5 to TRBJ2-5, with D possibly matching TRBD2 (5 bases). CDR3 size: 14 residues. V shed 6 bases and J shed 5 bases, with 16 bases lying between them. CDR1 MNHEY and CDR2 SVGAGI come from the germline V gene. CDR3 DNA sequence: TGTGCCAGCAGAACTAGTAACGGGAAGGAGACCCAGTACTTC. Its translation: CASRTSNGKETQYF.

This chain links TRBV5-1 with TRBJ2-5; 16 bases align to TRBD2. This CDR3 is built from 16 residues. Per germline, CDR1 SGHRS and CDR2 YFSETQ. J lost 5 bases, V lost 3 bases, and 4 bases had no gene match. The CDR3 DNA reads as TGCGCCAGCAGCTCGGGACTAGCGGGGGGGGCGGAGACCCAGTACTTC. It translates to CASSSGLAGGAETQYF.

This clone has just one count. The genes are TRBV4-3 and TRBJ1-1; possible D gene TRBD1, 6 bases. Germline assignment: CDR1 LGHNA and CDR2 YSLEER. CDR3 length equals 13 residues. V was clipped by 4 bases and J by 4 bases, with 10 bases between them. The CDR3, as DNA: TGCGCCAGCAGCCGAACACAGGGCACTGAAGCTTTCTTT. It yields the protein CASSRTQGTEAFF.

This clone was detected once. V and J are TRBV5-1 and TRBJ2-3; D remains ambiguous. V gave up 4 bases and J gave up 1 base, with 7 bases separating them. The CDR3 has 13 amino acids. CDR1 SGHRS and CDR2 YFSETQ come from the germline V gene. Here the CDR3 reads CASSPQGTDTQYF. The CDR3, as DNA: TGCGCCAGCAGCCCCCAGGGCACAGATACGCAGTATTTT.

The V gene is TRBV19, the J gene TRBJ1-2, with a tentative D call TRBD1 (5 bases). CDR3 length: 14 amino acids. V lost 8 bases and J lost 4, with 17 bases in between. Looked up from germline, CDR1 is LNHDA and CDR2 is SQIVND (reference sequence). The CDR3 loop is CASSIRQPLYGYTF. The CDR3 DNA sequence: TGTGCCAGTTCTATACGACAGCCTCTCTATGGCTACACCTTC.

The chain uses TRBV28 and TRBJ2-5; D might be TRBD1 (5 bases). Trimming removed 2 bases at V and 3 bases at J, with 13 bases between. The CDR3 is made up of 15 amino acids. Germline-derived CDR1 and CDR2 are MDHEN and SYDVKM. The chain's CDR3 is CASSLVAGLEETQYF. The CDR3 DNA sequence: TGTGCCAGCAGTTTAGTTGCAGGGCTGGAAGAGACCCAGTACTTC.

The chain uses TRBV2 and TRBJ2-5, with a weak D call TRBD1 (6 bases). The germline V gene encodes CDR1 SNHLY and CDR2 FYNNEI. The CDR3 consists of 15 residues. Deletions cut 1 base from V and 3 bases from J, with 12 bases between. CDR3: CASSEVAGVEETQYF. The CDR3 bases are TGTGCCAGCAGTGAAGTGGCAGGGGTTGAAGAGACCCAGTACTTC.

The count of this clone is one. The chain carries TRBV18 and TRBJ2-5; D gene uncertain. CDR1 and CDR2 (germline): KGHSH, LQKENI. This CDR3 spans 15 amino acids. Trimming left V 1 base short and J 4 bases short, with 13 bases between. The CDR3 here is CASSPRITARETQYF. As DNA, the CDR3 is TGTGCCAGCTCACCACGTATTACCGCGCGAGAGACCCAGTACTTC.

J is TRBJ1-2 and V is TRBV6-2 or TRBV6-3, with TRBD1 identical over 9 bases. Germline CDR1 and CDR2: MNHEY and SVGEGT. The trim removed 6 bases at V and 4 bases at J, leaving 12 bases unmatched. CDR3 size: 16 residues. The CDR3 loop reads CASSPPRTGVFYGYTF. DNA for the CDR3: TGTGCCAGCAGCCCTCCAAGGACAGGGGTTTTCTATGGCTACACCTTC.